A selection of T cell receptor beta chains follows, all from one sample in a study of blood T cell repertoires in COVID-19. Method: immunoSEQ multiplex PCR; TCRdb's copy keeps in-frame clones and lacks some. The sample records 110,000 to 150,000 clones, roughly nine tenths being singletons. Input material: peripheral blood. All receptors come from a woman aged 55-70 years with active COVID-19. The CDR3 runs from the conserved cysteine through the conserved F or W. D genes are given only for firm matches. Expanded clones get a size class; other rows say once, few or many, or leave the size out.

j_gene: TRBJ1-2
d_gene: .
abundance: .
v_gene: TRBV4-1
CDR3aa: CASSQGRVSNYGYTF
CDR3nt: TGCGCCAGCAGCCAAGGGAGGGTGTCTAACTATGGCTACACCTTC

j_gene: TRBJ2-1
d_gene: TRBD2
abundance: .
v_gene: TRBV7-9
CDR3aa: CASRPTSGSSYNEQFF
CDR3nt: TGTGCCAGCCGGCCCACTAGCGGGAGCTCCTACAATGAGCAGTTCTTC

j_gene: TRBJ1-1
d_gene: .
abundance: .
v_gene: TRBV19
CDR3aa: CASRSGGGTEAFF
CDR3nt: TGTGCCAGTAGGTCGGGGGGCGGCACTGAAGCTTTCTTT

j_gene: TRBJ2-1
d_gene: TRBD1
abundance: .
v_gene: TRBV7-8
CDR3aa: CASSLVGATGDNEQFF
CDR3nt: TGTGCCAGCAGCTTAGTAGGGGCAACAGGGGACAATGAGCAGTTCTTC

j_gene: TRBJ2-7
d_gene: .
abundance: .
v_gene: TRBV6-5
CDR3aa: CASSITSISYEQYF
CDR3nt: TGTGCCAGCAGTATTACTAGCATCTCCTACGAGCAGTACTTC

j_gene: TRBJ2-2
d_gene: TRBD2
abundance: .
v_gene: TRBV4-1
CDR3aa: CASGSGRAGTGELFF
CDR3nt: TGCGCCAGCGGAAGCGGGAGGGCAGGGACCGGGGAGCTGTTTTTT

j_gene: TRBJ2-7
d_gene: .
abundance: .
v_gene: TRBV7-2
CDR3aa: CASSLVFGYEQYF
CDR3nt: TGTGCCAGCAGCTTAGTGTTCGGCTACGAGCAGTACTTC

j_gene: TRBJ1-3
d_gene: TRBD1
abundance: .
v_gene: TRBV27
CDR3aa: CASSPDRVKLSGNTIYF
CDR3nt: TGTGCCAGCAGCCCCGACAGGGTAAAGTTGTCTGGAAACACCATATATTTT

j_gene: TRBJ2-5
d_gene: TRBD2
abundance: once
v_gene: TRBV18
CDR3aa: CASSPQAGLAGLRETQYF
CDR3nt: TGTGCCAGCTCACCGCAGGCGGGACTAGCGGGATTGAGGGAGACCCAGTACTTC

j_gene: TRBJ1-4
d_gene: .
abundance: .
v_gene: TRBV28
CDR3aa: CASKPGTNEKLFF
CDR3nt: TGTGCCAGCAAACCAGGAACTAATGAAAAACTGTTTTTT

j_gene: TRBJ1-2
d_gene: .
abundance: few
v_gene: TRBV6-1
CDR3aa: CASSERTQYGSRYGYTF
CDR3nt: TGTGCCAGCAGTGAAAGGACACAGTACGGATCGAGGTATGGCTACACCTTC

j_gene: TRBJ2-5
d_gene: .
abundance: .
v_gene: TRBV21-1
CDR3aa: CASSKGGGREETQYF
CDR3nt: TGTGCCAGCAGCAAAGGAGGCGGGAGGGAAGAGACCCAGTACTTC

j_gene: TRBJ1-1
d_gene: .
abundance: .
v_gene: TRBV25-1
CDR3aa: CASSERYGPGGNTEAFF
CDR3nt: TGTGCCAGCAGTGAACGGTACGGACCAGGAGGGAACACTGAAGCTTTCTTT

j_gene: TRBJ2-5
d_gene: TRBD2
abundance: few
v_gene: TRBV5-8
CDR3aa: CASSLGRWTSGRETQYF
CDR3nt: TGTGCCAGCAGCTTGGGCAGATGGACTAGCGGGAGGGAGACCCAGTACTTC

j_gene: TRBJ2-2
d_gene: TRBD2
abundance: .
v_gene: TRBV5-4
CDR3aa: CASSFGGDTGELFF
CDR3nt: TGTGCCAGCAGCTTTGGGGGGGACACCGGGGAGCTGTTTTTT

j_gene: TRBJ2-5
d_gene: TRBD2
abundance: .
v_gene: TRBV19
CDR3aa: CASSVGLAGITQETQYF
CDR3nt: TGTGCCAGTAGTGTCGGACTAGCGGGGATTACTCAAGAGACCCAGTACTTC

j_gene: TRBJ2-5
d_gene: TRBD2
abundance: .
v_gene: TRBV5-6
CDR3aa: CASSFGLAGIETQYF
CDR3nt: TGTGCCAGCAGCTTTGGACTAGCGGGAATTGAGACCCAGTACTTC